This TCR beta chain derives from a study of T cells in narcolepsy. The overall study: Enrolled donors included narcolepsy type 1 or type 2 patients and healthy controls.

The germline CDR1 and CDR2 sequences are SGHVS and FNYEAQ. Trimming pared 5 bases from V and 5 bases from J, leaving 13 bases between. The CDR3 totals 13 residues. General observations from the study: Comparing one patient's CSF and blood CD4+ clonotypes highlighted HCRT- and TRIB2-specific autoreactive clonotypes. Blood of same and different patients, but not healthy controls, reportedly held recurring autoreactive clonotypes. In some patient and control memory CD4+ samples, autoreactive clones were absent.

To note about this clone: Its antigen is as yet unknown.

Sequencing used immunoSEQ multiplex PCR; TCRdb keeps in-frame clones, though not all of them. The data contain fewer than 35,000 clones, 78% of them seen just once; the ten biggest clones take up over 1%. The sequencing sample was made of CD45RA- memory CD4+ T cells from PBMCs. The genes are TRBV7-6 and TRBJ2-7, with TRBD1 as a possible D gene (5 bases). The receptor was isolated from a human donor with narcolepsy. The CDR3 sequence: CASSKYRTDEQYF. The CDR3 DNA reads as TGTGCCAGCAGCAAATACAGGACGGACGAGCAGTACTTC. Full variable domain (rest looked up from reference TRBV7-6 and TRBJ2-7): GAGVSQSPRYKVTKRGQDVALRCDPISGHVSLYWYRQALGQGPEFLTYFNYEAQQDKSGLPNDRFSAERPEGSISTLTIQRTEQRDSAMYRCASSKYRTDEQYFGPGTRLTVT.